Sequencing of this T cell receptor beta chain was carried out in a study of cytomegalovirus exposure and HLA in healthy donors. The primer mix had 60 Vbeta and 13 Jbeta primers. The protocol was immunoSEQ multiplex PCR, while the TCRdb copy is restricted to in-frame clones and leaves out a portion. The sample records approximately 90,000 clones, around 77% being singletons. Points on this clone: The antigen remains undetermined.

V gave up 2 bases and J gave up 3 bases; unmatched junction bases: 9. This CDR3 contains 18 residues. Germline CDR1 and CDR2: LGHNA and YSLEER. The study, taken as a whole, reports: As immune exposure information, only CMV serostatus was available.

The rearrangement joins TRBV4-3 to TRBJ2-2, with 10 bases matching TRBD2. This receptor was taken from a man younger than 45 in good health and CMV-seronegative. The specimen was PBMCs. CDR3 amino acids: CASSQTLSSGGDTGELFF. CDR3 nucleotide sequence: TGCGCCAGCAGCCAAACTTTATCTAGCGGGGGCGACACCGGGGAGCTGTTTTTT.